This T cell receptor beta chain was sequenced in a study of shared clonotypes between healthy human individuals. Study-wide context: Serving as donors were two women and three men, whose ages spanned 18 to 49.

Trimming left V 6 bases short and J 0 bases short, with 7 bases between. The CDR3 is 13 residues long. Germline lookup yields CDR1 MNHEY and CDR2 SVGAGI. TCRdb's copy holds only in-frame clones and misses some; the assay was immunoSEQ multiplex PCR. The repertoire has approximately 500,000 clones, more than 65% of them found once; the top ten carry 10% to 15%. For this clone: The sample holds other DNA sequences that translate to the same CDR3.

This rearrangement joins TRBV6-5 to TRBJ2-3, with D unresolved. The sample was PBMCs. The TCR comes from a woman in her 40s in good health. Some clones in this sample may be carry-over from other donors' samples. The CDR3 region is CASRDRSTDTQYF. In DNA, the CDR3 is TGTGCCAGCAGGGACCGTAGCACAGATACGCAGTATTTT.